Below, 13 T cell receptor beta chains from the same sample are listed, as sequenced in a study of blood T cell repertoires in COVID-19. The table came from immunoSEQ multiplex PCR; TCRdb's copy has only in-frame clones and leaves some out. This repertoire shows about 25,000 clones, about 89% found once; its top ten account for 9.7%. The specimen sequenced was peripheral blood. The source of these receptors is a man between 65 and 80 years old with acute or convalescent COVID-19.

The J gene is TRBJ1-1, the V gene TRBV19; D remains unclear. Germline CDR1 LNHDA, CDR2 SQIVND (reference sequence). Between the trimmed V and J ends, which lost 6 bases and 3 bases, there was a span of 11 bases. The CDR3 length is 13 residues. The CDR3 region is CASRERLYTEAFF. The CDR3 DNA is TGTGCCAGTAGGGAGCGGCTTTACACTGAAGCTTTCTTT.

This sequence joins TRBV5-1 and TRBJ2-7, with D possibly matching TRBD1 (6 bases). Per germline, CDR1 SGHRS and CDR2 YFSETQ. The CDR3 totals 14 residues. Trimming took 4 bases from V and 2 from J, leaving 13 bases between them. The CDR3 region has the DNA TGCGCCAGCAGCAAAGACAGGCCTCCCTACGAGCAGTACTTC. As protein: CASSKDRPPYEQYF. The whole variable domain, filled in from reference TRBV5-1 and TRBJ2-7, reads KAGVTQTPRYLIKTRGQQVTLSCSPISGHRSVSWYQQTPGQGLQFLFEYFSETQRNKGNFPGRFSGRQFSNSRSEMNVSTLELGDSALYLCASSKDRPPYEQYFGPGTRLTVT.

The J gene is TRBJ1-1, the V gene TRBV6-5, with TRBD1 as a possible D gene (6 bases). The germline V and J ends were trimmed by 8 bases and 4 bases, with 8 bases remaining between them. Germline V gene lookup returns CDR1 MNHEY and CDR2 SVGAGI. CDR3 size: 11 residues. The CDR3 DNA reads as TGTGCCAGCGTCAGGGGCACTGAAGCTTTCTTT. Its protein product is CASVRGTEAFF.

The chain carries TRBV7-9 and TRBJ1-5; 9 bases match TRBD1. The germline V gene encodes CDR1 SEHNR and CDR2 FQNEAQ (reference sequence). There are 14 residues in the CDR3. V lost 5 bases and J lost 7; bases outside the gene matches: 6. For the CDR3, the DNA is TGTGCCAGCAGCCCCGGGACAGGGACACAGCCCCAGCATTTT. It codes for CASSPGTGTQPQHF.

This clone was picked up a small number of times. The rearrangement links TRBV7-9 to TRBJ1-5, with 12 bases identical to TRBD1. V lost 3 bases to trimming and J lost 0 bases; unmatched junction nucleotides: 6. This CDR3 contains 18 residues. Germline V gene sequence: CDR1 SEHNR, CDR2 FQNEAQ (reference sequence). CDR3 in amino acids: CASSFQGTGGSSNQPQHF. The CDR3 nucleotides are TGTGCCAGCAGCTTTCAGGGGACAGGGGGCAGTAGCAATCAGCCCCAGCATTTT.

The gene calls are TRBV28 and TRBJ1-4; 11 bases are shared with TRBD1. The ends lost 7 bases at V and 4 bases at J; junction bases unmatched: 8. Germline values: CDR1 MDHEN, CDR2 SYDVKM. CDR3 length equals 16 residues. The CDR3 coding sequence is TGTGCCAGCACCCTGGACAGGGGGCCAGGTAATGAAAAACTGTTTTTT. Translating gives CASTLDRGPGNEKLFF.

This chain links TRBV4-1 with TRBJ2-1; D is unclear. Trimming shortened V by 0 bases and J by 5 bases, and 14 bases separated the two germline ends. Germline-derived CDR1 and CDR2 are MGHRA and YSYEKL. This CDR3 comprises 16 residues. In DNA form, the CDR3 reads TGCGCCAGCAGCCAAGACGCGACTTACATCAACAATGAGCAGTTCTTC. Its translation is CASSQDATYINNEQFF.

The chain uses TRBV12-3 or TRBV12-4 and TRBJ1-2, with a tentative D call TRBD1 (5 bases). V was trimmed by 4 bases and J by 4 bases, leaving 10 bases between them. The CDR3 length is 13 residues. The CDR3 spells CASSSRTIYGYTF. The CDR3 bases are TGTGCCAGCAGTTCCCGGACAATCTATGGCTACACCTTC.

V and J are TRBV12-3 or TRBV12-4 and TRBJ2-7; 7 bases fit TRBD2. CDR3 length: 11 residues. V dropped 7 bases and J dropped 6; count of bases not matched to a gene: 3. CDR3 residues: CASTPGGEQYF. DNA for the CDR3: TGTGCCAGCACCCCGGGGGGCGAGCAGTACTTC.

The chain is built from TRBV5-1 and TRBJ1-1; the D is unclear. Germline V gene sequence: CDR1 SGHRS, CDR2 YFSETQ. The CDR3 loop spans 14 amino acids. Trimming took off 0 bases at V and 1 base at J, with 7 bases between the two ends. For the CDR3, the DNA is TGCGCCAGCAGCTTGGCCCTCAGGAACACTGAAGCTTTCTTT. Encoded protein: CASSLALRNTEAFF.

The chain combines TRBV5-4 with TRBJ2-6; TRBD1 matches 8 bases. The V segment lost 3 bases and the J segment 8 bases; nucleotides outside the gene matches: 13. The CDR3 spans 17 residues. The germline CDR1 and CDR2 sequences are SGHNT and YYREEE (reference sequence). In DNA form, the CDR3 reads TGTGCCAGCAGCTCAGGATCGGACAGGGAAGGGACCAACGTCCTGACTTTC. Its translation is CASSSGSDREGTNVLTF.

This clone has a single count. The chain combines TRBV7-9 with TRBJ2-7, with 7 bases fitting TRBD2. The V gene end was trimmed by 2 bases and the J gene end by 2 bases; junction bases not matched to a gene: 6. The germline CDR1 and CDR2 sequences are SEHNR and FQNEAQ (reference sequence). This CDR3 has 15 amino acids. For the CDR3, the DNA is TGTGCCAGCAGCTTAAGGGAGGGCACAACCTACGAGCAGTACTTC. It is translated as CASSLREGTTYEQYF.

This rearrangement joins TRBV18 to TRBJ2-7; TRBD2 matches 12 bases. The CDR3 sequence is 16 residues long. V trimming: 8 bases; J trimming: 0 bases; junction bases outside the gene matches: 8. Looked up from germline, CDR1 is KGHSH and CDR2 is LQKENI. DNA for the CDR3: TGTGCCAGCGCAATATCTAGCGGGAGGGGCTCCTACGAGCAGTACTTC. Protein sequence: CASAISSGRGSYEQYF.